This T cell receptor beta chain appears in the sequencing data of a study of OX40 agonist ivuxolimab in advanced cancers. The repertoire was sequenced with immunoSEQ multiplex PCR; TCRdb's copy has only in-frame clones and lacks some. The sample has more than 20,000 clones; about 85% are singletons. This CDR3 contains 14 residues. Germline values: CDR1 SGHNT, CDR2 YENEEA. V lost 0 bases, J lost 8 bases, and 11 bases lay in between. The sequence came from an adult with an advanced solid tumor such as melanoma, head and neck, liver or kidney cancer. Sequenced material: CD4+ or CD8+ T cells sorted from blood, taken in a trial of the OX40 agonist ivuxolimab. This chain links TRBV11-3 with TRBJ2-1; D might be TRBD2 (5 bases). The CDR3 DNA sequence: TGTGCCAGCAGCTTAGACTCCCGGGGATATGAGCAGTTCTTC. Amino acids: CASSLDSRGYEQFF.